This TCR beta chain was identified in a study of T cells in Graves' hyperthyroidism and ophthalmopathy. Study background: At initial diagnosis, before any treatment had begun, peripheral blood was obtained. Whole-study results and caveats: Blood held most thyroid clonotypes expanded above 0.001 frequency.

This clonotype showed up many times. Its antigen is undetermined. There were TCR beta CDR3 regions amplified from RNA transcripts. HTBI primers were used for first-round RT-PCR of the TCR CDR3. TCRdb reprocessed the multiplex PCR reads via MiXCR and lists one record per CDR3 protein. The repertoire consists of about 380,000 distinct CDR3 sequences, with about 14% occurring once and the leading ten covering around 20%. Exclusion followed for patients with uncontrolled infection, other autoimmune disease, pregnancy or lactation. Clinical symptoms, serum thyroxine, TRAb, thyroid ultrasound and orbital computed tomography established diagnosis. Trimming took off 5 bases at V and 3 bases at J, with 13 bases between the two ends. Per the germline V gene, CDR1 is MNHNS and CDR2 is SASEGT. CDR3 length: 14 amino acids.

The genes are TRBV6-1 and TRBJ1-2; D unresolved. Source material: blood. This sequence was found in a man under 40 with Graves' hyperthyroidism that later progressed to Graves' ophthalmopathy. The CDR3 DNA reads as TGTGCCAGCAGTTCGCGGACGGAGGACTATGGCTACACCTTC. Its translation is CASSSRTEDYGYTF.